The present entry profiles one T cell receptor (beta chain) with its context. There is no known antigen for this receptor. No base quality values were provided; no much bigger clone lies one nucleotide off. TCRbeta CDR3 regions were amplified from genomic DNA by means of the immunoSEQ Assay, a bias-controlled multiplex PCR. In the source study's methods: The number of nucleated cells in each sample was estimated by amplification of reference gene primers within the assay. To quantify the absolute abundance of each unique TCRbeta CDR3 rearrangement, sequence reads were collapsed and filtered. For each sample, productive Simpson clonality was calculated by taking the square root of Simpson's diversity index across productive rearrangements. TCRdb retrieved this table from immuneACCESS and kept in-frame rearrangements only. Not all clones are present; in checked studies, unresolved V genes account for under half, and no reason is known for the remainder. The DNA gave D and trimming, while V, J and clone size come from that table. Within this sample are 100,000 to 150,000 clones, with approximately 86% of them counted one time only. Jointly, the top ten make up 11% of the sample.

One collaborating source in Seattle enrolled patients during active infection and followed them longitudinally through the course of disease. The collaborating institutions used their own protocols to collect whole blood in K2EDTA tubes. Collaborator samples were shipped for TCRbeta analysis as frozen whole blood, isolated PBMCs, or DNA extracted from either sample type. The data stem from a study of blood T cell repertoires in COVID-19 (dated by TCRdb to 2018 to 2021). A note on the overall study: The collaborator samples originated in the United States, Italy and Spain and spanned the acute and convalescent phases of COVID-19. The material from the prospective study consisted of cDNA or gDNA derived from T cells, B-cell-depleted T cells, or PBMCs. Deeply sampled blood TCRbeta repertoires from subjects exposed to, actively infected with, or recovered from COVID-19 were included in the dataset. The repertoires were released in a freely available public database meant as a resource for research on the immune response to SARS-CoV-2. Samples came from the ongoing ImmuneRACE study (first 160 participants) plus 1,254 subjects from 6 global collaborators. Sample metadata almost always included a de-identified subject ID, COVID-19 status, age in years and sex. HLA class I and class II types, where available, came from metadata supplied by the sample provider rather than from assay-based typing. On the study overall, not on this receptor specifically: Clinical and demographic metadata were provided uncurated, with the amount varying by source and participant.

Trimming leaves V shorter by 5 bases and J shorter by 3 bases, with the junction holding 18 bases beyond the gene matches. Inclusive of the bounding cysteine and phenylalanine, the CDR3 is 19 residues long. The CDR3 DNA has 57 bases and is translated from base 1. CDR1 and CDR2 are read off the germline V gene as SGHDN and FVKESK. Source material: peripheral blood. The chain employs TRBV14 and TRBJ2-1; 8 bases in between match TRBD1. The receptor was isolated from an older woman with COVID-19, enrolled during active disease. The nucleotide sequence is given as TGTGCCAGCAGCGGAGGACAGGGTCTATCGAATTGGGGCTACAATGAGCAGTTCTTC. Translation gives CASSGGQGLSNWGYNEQFF.